A selection of T cell receptor beta chains follows, all from one sample in a study of cytomegalovirus exposure and HLA in healthy donors. Generated by immunoSEQ multiplex PCR, the TCRdb table keeps only in-frame clones and is missing some. Of approximately 37,000 clones listed, 74% are singletons. Sample: PBMCs. All receptors derive from a man aged 25 to 40 in good health and CMV-seronegative. CDR3s include the opening cysteine and the closing phenylalanine or tryptophan. D genes are given only for firm matches. Clone size is not always given. Where it is, it says once, few, many or a class for expanded clones.

clone_size: few; j_call: TRBJ1-3; v_call: TRBV6-1; d_call: .; cdr3_length: 17; cdr3_nt: TGTGCCAGCAGTGAAGCGCAAATAGGGGCCTCTGGAAACACCATATATTTT; cdr3_aa: CASSEAQIGASGNTIYF
clone_size: .; j_call: TRBJ2-7; v_call: TRBV30; d_call: TRBD1; cdr3_length: 13; cdr3_nt: TGTGCCTGGGCGGGACAGGGGAACTACGAGCAGTACTTC; cdr3_aa: CAWAGQGNYEQYF
clone_size: .; j_call: TRBJ2-5; v_call: TRBV10-2; d_call: TRBD2; cdr3_length: 15; cdr3_nt: TGCGCCAGCAAGAGGACTAGCGGGAGTGCGGAGACCCAGTACTTC; cdr3_aa: CASKRTSGSAETQYF
clone_size: .; j_call: TRBJ2-1; v_call: TRBV30; d_call: TRBD1; cdr3_length: 13; cdr3_nt: TGTGCCTGGGACAGGGGGCTAAGGGATGAGCAGTTCTTC; cdr3_aa: CAWDRGLRDEQFF
clone_size: .; j_call: TRBJ1-2; v_call: TRBV11-1; d_call: TRBD1; cdr3_length: 14; cdr3_nt: TGTGCCAGCAGCGACACAGGGGGCAATTATGGCTACACCTTC; cdr3_aa: CASSDTGGNYGYTF
clone_size: .; j_call: TRBJ1-1; v_call: TRBV28; d_call: .; cdr3_length: 16; cdr3_nt: TGTGCCAGCAGTTTAGGGCCCACGCAAGAGAACACTGAAGCTTTCTTT; cdr3_aa: CASSLGPTQENTEAFF
clone_size: .; j_call: TRBJ2-5; v_call: TRBV7-8; d_call: TRBD1; cdr3_length: 16; cdr3_nt: TGTGCCAGCAGACTCCGGCGGGACAGGCTTCAAGAGACCCAGTACTTC; cdr3_aa: CASRLRRDRLQETQYF
clone_size: .; j_call: TRBJ1-2; v_call: TRBV19; d_call: .; cdr3_length: 17; cdr3_nt: TGTGCCAGTAGTATAGATGGTCGACAGGTGACTAACTATGGCTACACCTTC; cdr3_aa: CASSIDGRQVTNYGYTF
clone_size: few; j_call: TRBJ1-1; v_call: TRBV6-1; d_call: .; cdr3_length: 14; cdr3_nt: TGTGCCAGCCAGGCAGGGGCCGCTCGCACTGAAGCTTTCTTT; cdr3_aa: CASQAGAARTEAFF
clone_size: .; j_call: TRBJ2-1; v_call: TRBV10-1; d_call: TRBD1; cdr3_length: 16; cdr3_nt: TGCGCCAGCAGTTACGAGAGGGACAGGGGTTACAATGAGCAGTTCTTC; cdr3_aa: CASSYERDRGYNEQFF
clone_size: once; j_call: TRBJ2-3; v_call: TRBV5-1; d_call: .; cdr3_length: 13; cdr3_nt: TGCGCCAGCAGCTCCGTAATTACAGATACGCAGTATTTT; cdr3_aa: CASSSVITDTQYF
clone_size: .; j_call: TRBJ2-7; v_call: TRBV19; d_call: .; cdr3_length: 13; cdr3_nt: TGTGCCAGTAGTATCGACAGCCTCTACGAGCAGTACTTC; cdr3_aa: CASSIDSLYEQYF
clone_size: few; j_call: TRBJ1-3; v_call: TRBV6-1; d_call: .; cdr3_length: 15; cdr3_nt: TGTGCCAGCAGACAGATTTACGGATCTGGAAACACCATATATTTT; cdr3_aa: CASRQIYGSGNTIYF